This is a list of T cell receptor beta chains from one sample in a study of T cell responses to AZD1222 COVID-19 vaccine. Only in-frame clones appear in the TCRdb table, and some are missing; sequencing was by immunoSEQ multiplex PCR. The data contain 150,000 to 200,000 clones, around 94% of them singletons. This sample comprised peripheral blood, obtained 28 days after the second AZD1222 dose. The receptors stem from an adult who received the AZD1222 COVID-19 vaccine. Each CDR3 is given without its conserved first and last residue. The D gene is left open where the match is weak.

TRBJ2-7 TRBV30 TRBD1 AWSVATLDRSSYEQY
TRBJ2-1 TRBV19 TRBD1 ASRGSGQGAYNEQF
TRBJ1-6 TRBV24-1 NA ATSERDWGEAALH
TRBJ1-1 TRBV6-2/TRBV6-3 NA ASSYKQNMNTEAF
TRBJ1-4 TRBV4-1 NA ASSQRTTPNEKLF
TRBJ1-1 TRBV30 NA AWSRNTEAF
TRBJ1-1 TRBV3-1/TRBV3-2 NA ASSQGLEPGTEAF
TRBJ1-2 TRBV6-9 TRBD1 ASGTGLLDYGYT
TRBJ1-5 TRBV21-1 NA ASSKCQGKQPQH
TRBJ1-3 TRBV30 NA AWALTRGAGNTIY
TRBJ1-1 TRBV20-1 TRBD1 SASSDRVNTEAF
TRBJ1-4 TRBV7-8 NA ASSLGRGRTNEKLF
TRBJ2-2 TRBV30 TRBD1 AWRLQGVSTGELF
TRBJ2-1 TRBV28 TRBD2 ASSSPGLAEGGEQF
TRBJ2-1 TRBV7-2 TRBD2 ASSLAIGLAWNEQF
TRBJ2-7 TRBV5-6 TRBD2 ASSPWEGEQY
TRBJ1-2 TRBV30 NA AWTERGSYGYT
TRBJ1-2 TRBV18 NA ASSSRADSADGYT
TRBJ2-7 TRBV14 NA ASSPNRDTYEQY
TRBJ1-1 TRBV27 TRBD1 ASSLIRGRARSTEAF
TRBJ2-7 TRBV11-2 NA ASSRPSGESWYEQY